A single TCR beta chain is shown here with its context. Germline V gene data show CDR1 as SGHTA and CDR2 as FQGNSA. The CDR3 runs to 17 residues. Trimming pared 5 bases from V and 5 bases from J, leaving 21 bases between. The sample belongs to a study of blood T cell repertoires in COVID-19. Study details: The United States, Italy and Spain provided the acute and convalescent COVID-19 samples. In each case, the material was cDNA or gDNA derived from T cells, B-cell-depleted T cells, or PBMCs.

Only in-frame clones appear in the TCRdb table, and some are missing; sequencing was by immunoSEQ multiplex PCR. Of 150,000 to 200,000 clones listed, around nine tenths are singletons. Sequenced input: peripheral blood. The chain is built from TRBV7-2 and TRBJ2-2; possibly TRBD1 for D (5 bases). The receptor was derived from a man in his 70s with acute or convalescent COVID-19. The CDR3 loop is CASSVLSTGYLTGELFF. CDR3 coding DNA: TGTGCCAGCAGCGTCCTCTCCACAGGCTACCTTACCGGGGAGCTGTTTTTT.